This TCR beta chain was identified in a study of blood T cell repertoires in COVID-19. Trimming took 4 bases from V and 7 from J; bases not matched to a gene: 9. In germline, CDR1 is MNHEY, CDR2 SVGEGT. CDR3 size: 14 residues. Authors' methods: Reference gene primer amplification in the assay estimated nucleated cell counts. Profiling relied on immunoSEQ multiplex PCR, and the TCRdb table lists in-frame clones only, not all of them. V, J and clone size are taken as reported in that table, and D and trimming were inferred from the DNA itself. The data show under 300,000 clones, around 83% seen once. This clonotype originated in a woman in her 40s who had recovered from COVID-19. The chain has TRBV6-2 or TRBV6-3 and TRBJ2-7, with 8 bases identical to TRBD1. What was sequenced was peripheral blood. CDR3 DNA sequence: TGTGCCAGCAGTTCCGAGGGACAGGACTATGAGCAGTACTTC. This sequence encodes CASSSEGQDYEQYF.